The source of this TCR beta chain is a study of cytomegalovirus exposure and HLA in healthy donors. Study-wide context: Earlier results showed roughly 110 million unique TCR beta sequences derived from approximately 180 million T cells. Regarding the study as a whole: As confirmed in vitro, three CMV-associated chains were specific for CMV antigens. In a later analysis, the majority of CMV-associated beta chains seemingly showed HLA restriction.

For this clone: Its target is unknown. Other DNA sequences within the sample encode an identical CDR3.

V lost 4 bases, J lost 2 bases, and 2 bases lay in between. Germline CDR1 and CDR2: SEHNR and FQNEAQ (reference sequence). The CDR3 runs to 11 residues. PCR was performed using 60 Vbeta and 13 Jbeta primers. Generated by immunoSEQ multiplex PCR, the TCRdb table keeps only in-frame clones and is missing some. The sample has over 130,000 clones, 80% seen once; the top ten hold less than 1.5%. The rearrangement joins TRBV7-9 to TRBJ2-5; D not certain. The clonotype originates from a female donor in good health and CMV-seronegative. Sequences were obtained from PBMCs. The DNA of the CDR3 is TGTGCCAGCAGCTCGCAAGAGACCCAGTACTTC. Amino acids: CASSSQETQYF.